This T cell receptor beta chain is drawn from a study of CD8+CD57+ T cells in acquired aplastic anemia. The CDR3 contains 13 residues. V lost 7 bases to trimming and J lost 4 bases, with 13 bases between them. The germline gives CDR1 MDHEN, CDR2 SYDVKM. This clonotype was detected only a few times. TCR beta VDJ and CDR3 profiling used genomic DNA as template. MiXCR, run by TCRdb on the reads, gives a single entry per CDR3 protein. The data contain approximately 470,000 distinct CDR3 sequences, about a third of them singletons. All patients picked for sequencing had shown, by flow cytometry, an expansion of CD8+CD57+ cells.

This chain links TRBV28 with TRBJ1-2; D remains ambiguous. Sequenced sample: sorted CD4+, CD8+, or CD8+CD57+ T cells (not recorded which) from PBMCs. The TCR originated in a human donor with aplastic anemia. The CDR3 spells CASTTGGRYGYTF. In DNA form, the CDR3 reads TGTGCCAGCACCACGGGTGGACGCTATGGCTACACCTTC.